Sequencing of this T cell receptor (beta chain) was carried out in a study of technical replicates of blood from several donors. Sequencing was performed with immunoSEQ multiplex PCR; in TCRdb, only in-frame clones are kept and a portion is missing. The top ten hold around 4.2% of the sample, which has 45,000 to 50,000 clones, roughly 92% seen once. Germline assignment: CDR1 GTSNPN and CDR2 SVGIG (reference sequence). There are 15 residues in the CDR3. V lost 8 bases and J lost 4; bases outside the gene matches: 11. This clonotype was sampled from a human donor in good health. Some clones in this sample may be carry-over from other donors' samples. The sample taken for sequencing was PBMCs. This sequence joins TRBV30 and TRBJ2-1; TRBD2 matches 10 bases. CDR3 in amino acids: CARTTAGGPYNEQFF. Written as DNA, the CDR3 is TGTGCCCGGACAACAGCGGGAGGGCCTTACAATGAGCAGTTCTTC.